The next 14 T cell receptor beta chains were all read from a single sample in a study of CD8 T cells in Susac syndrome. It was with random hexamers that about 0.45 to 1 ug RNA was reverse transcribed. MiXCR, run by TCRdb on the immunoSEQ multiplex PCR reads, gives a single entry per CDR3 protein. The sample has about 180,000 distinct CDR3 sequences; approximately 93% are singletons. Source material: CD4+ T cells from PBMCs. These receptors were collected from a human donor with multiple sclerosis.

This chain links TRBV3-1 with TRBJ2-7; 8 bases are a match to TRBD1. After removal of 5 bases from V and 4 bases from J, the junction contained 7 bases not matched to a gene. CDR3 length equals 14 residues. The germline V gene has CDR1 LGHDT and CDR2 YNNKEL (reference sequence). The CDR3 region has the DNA TGTGCCAGCAGCAGCCGGACAGGGAATTACGAGCAGTACTTC. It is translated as CASSSRTGNYEQYF.

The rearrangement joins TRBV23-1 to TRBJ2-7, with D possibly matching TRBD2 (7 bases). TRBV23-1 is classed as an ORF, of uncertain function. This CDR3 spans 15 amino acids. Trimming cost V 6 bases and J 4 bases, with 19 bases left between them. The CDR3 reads CASSQAGHHRYEQYF. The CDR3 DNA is TGCGCCAGCAGCCAAGCGGGACACCATCGATACGAGCAGTACTTC.

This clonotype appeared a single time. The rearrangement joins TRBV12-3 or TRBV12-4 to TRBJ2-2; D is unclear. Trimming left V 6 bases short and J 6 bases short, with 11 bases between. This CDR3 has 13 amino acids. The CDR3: CASRHRPAGELFF. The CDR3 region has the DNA TGTGCCAGCAGGCATAGACCGGCCGGGGAGCTGTTTTTT.

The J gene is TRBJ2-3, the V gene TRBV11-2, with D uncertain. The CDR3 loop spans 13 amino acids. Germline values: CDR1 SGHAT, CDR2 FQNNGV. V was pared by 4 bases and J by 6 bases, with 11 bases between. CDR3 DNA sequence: TGTGCCAGCAGCTCAACACCCCGGGATACGCAGTATTTT. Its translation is CASSSTPRDTQYF.

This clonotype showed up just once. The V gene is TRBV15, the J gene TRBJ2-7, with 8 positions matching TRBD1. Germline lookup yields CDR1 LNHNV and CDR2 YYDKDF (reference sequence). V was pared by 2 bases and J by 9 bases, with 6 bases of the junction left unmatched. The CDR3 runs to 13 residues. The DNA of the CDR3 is TGTGCCACCAGCAGACAGGGGGCGAACGGGCAGTACTTC. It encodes CATSRQGANGQYF. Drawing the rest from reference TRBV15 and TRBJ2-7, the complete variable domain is DAMVIQNPRYQVTQFGKPVTLSCSQTLNHNVMYWYQQKSSQAPKLLFHYYDKDFNNEADTPDNFQSRRPNTSFCFLDIRSPGLGDTAMYLCATSRQGANGQYFGPGTRLTVT.

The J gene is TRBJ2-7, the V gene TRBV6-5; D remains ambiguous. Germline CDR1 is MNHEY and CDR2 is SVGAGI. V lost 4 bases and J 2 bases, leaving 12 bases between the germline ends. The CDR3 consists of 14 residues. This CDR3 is CASSFAPQPYEQYF. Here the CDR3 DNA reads TGTGCCAGCAGTTTCGCCCCTCAGCCCTACGAGCAGTACTTC.

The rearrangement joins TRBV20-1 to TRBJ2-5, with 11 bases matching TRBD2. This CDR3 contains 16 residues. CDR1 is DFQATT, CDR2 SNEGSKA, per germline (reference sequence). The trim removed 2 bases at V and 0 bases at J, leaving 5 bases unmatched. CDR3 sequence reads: CSARLTSGVYQETQYF. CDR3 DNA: TGCAGTGCTAGATTGACTAGCGGGGTGTACCAAGAGACCCAGTACTTC.

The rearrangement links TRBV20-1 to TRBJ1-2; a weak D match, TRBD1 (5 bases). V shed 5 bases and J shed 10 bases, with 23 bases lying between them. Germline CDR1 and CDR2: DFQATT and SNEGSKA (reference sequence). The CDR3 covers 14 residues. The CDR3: CSAPKELNTGNYTF. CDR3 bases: TGCAGTGCTCCAAAAGAACTAAATACAGGAAACTACACCTTC.

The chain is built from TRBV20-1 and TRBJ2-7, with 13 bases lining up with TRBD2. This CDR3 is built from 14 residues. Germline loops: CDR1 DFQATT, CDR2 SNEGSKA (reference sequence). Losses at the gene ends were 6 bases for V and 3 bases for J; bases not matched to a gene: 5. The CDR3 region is CSAAGTSGNYEQYF. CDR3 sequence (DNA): TGCAGTGCGGCCGGGACTAGCGGGAACTACGAGCAGTACTTC.

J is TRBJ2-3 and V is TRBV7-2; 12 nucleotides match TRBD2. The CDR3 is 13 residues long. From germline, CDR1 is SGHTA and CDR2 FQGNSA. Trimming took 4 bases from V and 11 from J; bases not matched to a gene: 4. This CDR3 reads CASSSGTSGRQYF. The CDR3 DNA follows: TGTGCCAGCAGCTCCGGGACTAGCGGGCGGCAGTATTTT.

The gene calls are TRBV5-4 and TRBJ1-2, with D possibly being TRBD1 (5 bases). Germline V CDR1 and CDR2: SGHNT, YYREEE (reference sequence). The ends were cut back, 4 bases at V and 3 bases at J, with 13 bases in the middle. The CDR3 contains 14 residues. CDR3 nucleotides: TGTGCCAGCAGCGATGGGGGGAGGGACTATGGCTACACCTTC. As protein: CASSDGGRDYGYTF. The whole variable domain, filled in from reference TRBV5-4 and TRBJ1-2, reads ETGVTQSPTHLIKTRGQQVTLRCSSQSGHNTVSWYQQALGQGPQFIFQYYREEENGRGNFPPRFSGLQFPNYSSELNVNALELDDSALYLCASSDGGRDYGYTFGSGTRLTVV.

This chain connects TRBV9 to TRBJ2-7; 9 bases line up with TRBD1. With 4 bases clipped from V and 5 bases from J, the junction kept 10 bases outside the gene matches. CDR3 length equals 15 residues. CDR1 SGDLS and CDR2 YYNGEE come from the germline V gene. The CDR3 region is CASSMYTGGLNEQYF. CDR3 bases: TGTGCCAGCAGCATGTACACAGGGGGCCTAAACGAGCAGTACTTC.

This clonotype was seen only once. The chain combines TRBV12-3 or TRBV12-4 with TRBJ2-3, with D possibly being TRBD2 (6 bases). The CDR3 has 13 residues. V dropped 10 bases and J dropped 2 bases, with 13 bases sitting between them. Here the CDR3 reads CATLAAYTDTQYF. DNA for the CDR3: TGTGCCACGTTAGCGGCTTACACAGATACGCAGTATTTT.

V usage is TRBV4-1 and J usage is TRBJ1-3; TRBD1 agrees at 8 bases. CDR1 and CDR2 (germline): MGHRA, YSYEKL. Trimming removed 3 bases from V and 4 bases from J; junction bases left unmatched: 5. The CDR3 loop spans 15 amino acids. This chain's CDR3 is CASSQDRAWGNTIYF. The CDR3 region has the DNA TGCGCCAGCAGCCAGGACAGGGCGTGGGGAAACACCATATATTTT.